A selection of T cell receptor beta chains follows, all from one sample in a study of T-cell reconstitution after alpha-beta-depleted transplantation in children. Each CDR3 protein gets one entry after TCRdb re-called the PCR reads with MiXCR. The sample consists of about 98,000 distinct CDR3 sequences, roughly a quarter of them appearing once. This specimen consisted of PBMCs, obtained before TCRalphabeta/CD19-depleted stem cell transplant. The receptors originated from a boy aged 2-9 years with acute lymphoblastic leukemia, due to receive a stem cell transplant. The CDR3 runs from the conserved cysteine through the conserved F or W. Fields, in order: J gene, V gene, clone size, D gene, CDR3 protein, CDR3 DNA. A D gene is named only where the DNA matches it firmly. Part of the rows lack a size; the others show once, few, many or a class for expanded clones.

j_call: TRBJ1-2; v_call: TRBV29-1; clone_size: many; d_call: TRBD1; cdr3_aa: CSVSETGGGDGYTF; cdr3_nt: TGCAGCGTTTCAGAAACAGGGGGCGGGGATGGCTACACCTTC
j_call: TRBJ2-5; v_call: TRBV7-9; clone_size: many; d_call: .; cdr3_aa: CASSPQGGETQYF; cdr3_nt: TGTGCCAGCAGCCCACAGGGCGGAGAAACCCAGTACTTC
j_call: TRBJ2-1; v_call: TRBV7-2; clone_size: .; d_call: TRBD1; cdr3_aa: CASSLGGTGGLTGEQFF; cdr3_nt: TGTGCCAGCAGCTTAGGCGGGACAGGGGGTCTTACAGGTGAGCAGTTCTTC
j_call: TRBJ2-5; v_call: TRBV5-1; clone_size: many; d_call: .; cdr3_aa: CASSLVGVAETQYF; cdr3_nt: TGCGCCAGCAGCTTGGTGGGGGTCGCGGAGACCCAGTACTTC
j_call: TRBJ2-5; v_call: TRBV3-1; clone_size: .; d_call: .; cdr3_aa: CASSQTSPQETQYF; cdr3_nt: TGTGCCAGCAGCCAAACTAGCCCCCAAGAGACCCAGTACTTC
j_call: TRBJ2-2; v_call: TRBV27; clone_size: .; d_call: .; cdr3_aa: CASRLLTVAETTGELFF; cdr3_nt: TGTGCCAGCCGCCTACTAACGGTAGCGGAAACGACCGGGGAGCTGTTTTTT
j_call: TRBJ2-7; v_call: TRBV5-1; clone_size: few; d_call: .; cdr3_aa: CASSSGSGLPYEQYF; cdr3_nt: TGCGCCAGCAGCTCCGGGAGCGGGTTGCCCTACGAGCAGTACTTC
j_call: TRBJ2-7; v_call: TRBV7-9; clone_size: few; d_call: .; cdr3_aa: CASIGGFGEQYF; cdr3_nt: TGTGCCAGCATCGGCGGATTCGGCGAGCAGTACTTC
j_call: TRBJ2-1; v_call: TRBV3-1; clone_size: .; d_call: .; cdr3_aa: CASSQGRNVEQFF; cdr3_nt: TGTGCCAGCAGCCAAGGAAGAAACGTTGAGCAGTTCTTC
j_call: TRBJ2-7; v_call: TRBV28; clone_size: .; d_call: .; cdr3_aa: CASSLSPGKQYF; cdr3_nt: TGTGCCAGCAGTTTATCGCCCGGGAAGCAGTACTTC
j_call: TRBJ2-2; v_call: TRBV20-1; clone_size: few; d_call: .; cdr3_aa: CSASYLANNPTGELFF; cdr3_nt: TGCAGTGCTTCATATTTAGCTAATAATCCCACCGGGGAGCTGTTTTTT
j_call: TRBJ2-1; v_call: TRBV28; clone_size: few; d_call: .; cdr3_aa: CASSLWEGHNEQFF; cdr3_nt: TGTGCCAGCAGTTTATGGGAGGGACACAATGAGCAGTTCTTC
j_call: TRBJ2-7; v_call: TRBV27; clone_size: few; d_call: .; cdr3_aa: CASSGHGSFEYEQYF; cdr3_nt: TGTGCCAGCAGCGGACATGGTAGCTTCGAATACGAGCAGTACTTC
j_call: TRBJ2-2; v_call: TRBV7-2; clone_size: many; d_call: .; cdr3_aa: CASSDDRTHTGELFF; cdr3_nt: TGTGCCAGCAGCGACGACAGGACTCACACCGGGGAGCTGTTTTTT
j_call: TRBJ1-4; v_call: TRBV10-3; clone_size: few; d_call: .; cdr3_aa: CAISIATNEKLFF; cdr3_nt: TGTGCCATCAGCATTGCAACTAATGAAAAACTGTTTTTT
j_call: TRBJ2-2; v_call: TRBV6-2/TRBV6-3; clone_size: few; d_call: .; cdr3_aa: CASSVTPHGELFF; cdr3_nt: TGTGCCAGCAGTGTGACACCTCACGGGGAGCTGTTTTTT
j_call: TRBJ1-2; v_call: TRBV20-1; clone_size: few; d_call: .; cdr3_aa: CSAGTIYGYTF; cdr3_nt: TGCAGTGCAGGGACCATCTATGGCTACACCTTC
j_call: TRBJ2-3; v_call: TRBV28; clone_size: few; d_call: .; cdr3_aa: CASSYRGPTADTQYF; cdr3_nt: TGTGCCAGCAGCTACCGAGGGCCGACGGCGGATACGCAGTATTTT
j_call: TRBJ2-4; v_call: TRBV28; clone_size: few; d_call: TRBD1; cdr3_aa: CASSPRTGGIQYF; cdr3_nt: TGTGCCAGCAGCCCAAGGACAGGGGGAATTCAGTACTTC
j_call: TRBJ2-2; v_call: TRBV6-4; clone_size: .; d_call: .; cdr3_aa: CASGEAEHGELFF; cdr3_nt: TGTGCCAGCGGTGAAGCGGAGCACGGGGAGCTGTTTTTT
j_call: TRBJ2-1; v_call: TRBV5-1; clone_size: .; d_call: .; cdr3_aa: CASSQERLVYNEQFF; cdr3_nt: TGCGCCAGCAGCCAAGAACGACTAGTCTACAATGAGCAGTTCTTC
j_call: TRBJ2-7; v_call: TRBV18; clone_size: .; d_call: .; cdr3_aa: CAKPVTQIVSAEAWGSYEQYF; cdr3_nt: TGTGCCAAACCTGTCACCCAGATCGTCAGCGCCGAGGCCTGGGGTTCCTACGAGCAGTACTTC
j_call: TRBJ2-1; v_call: TRBV3-1; clone_size: few; d_call: TRBD2; cdr3_aa: CASSQGSPGGYNEQFF; cdr3_nt: TGTGCCAGCAGCCAAGGATCCCCGGGGGGCTACAATGAGCAGTTCTTC
j_call: TRBJ2-1; v_call: TRBV5-1; clone_size: few; d_call: .; cdr3_aa: CASGSLSSYNEQFF; cdr3_nt: TGCGCCAGCGGGAGTTTAAGCTCCTACAATGAGCAGTTCTTC
j_call: TRBJ2-1; v_call: TRBV7-2; clone_size: many; d_call: TRBD2; cdr3_aa: CASSSRTSSTSEQFF; cdr3_nt: TGTGCCAGCAGCTCGAGGACTAGCTCAACAAGTGAGCAGTTCTTC
j_call: TRBJ2-1; v_call: TRBV6-5; clone_size: many; d_call: .; cdr3_aa: CASSSRLSRLFF; cdr3_nt: TGTGCCAGCAGTTCACGACTCTCGAGGCTGTTCTTC
j_call: TRBJ2-1; v_call: TRBV14; clone_size: .; d_call: TRBD2; cdr3_aa: CASSQAASGRSEQFF; cdr3_nt: TGTGCCAGCAGCCAAGCCGCTAGCGGGAGGTCTGAGCAGTTCTTC
j_call: TRBJ2-7; v_call: TRBV20-1; clone_size: few; d_call: .; cdr3_aa: CSASGYEQYF; cdr3_nt: TGCAGTGCTAGTGGCTACGAGCAGTACTTC